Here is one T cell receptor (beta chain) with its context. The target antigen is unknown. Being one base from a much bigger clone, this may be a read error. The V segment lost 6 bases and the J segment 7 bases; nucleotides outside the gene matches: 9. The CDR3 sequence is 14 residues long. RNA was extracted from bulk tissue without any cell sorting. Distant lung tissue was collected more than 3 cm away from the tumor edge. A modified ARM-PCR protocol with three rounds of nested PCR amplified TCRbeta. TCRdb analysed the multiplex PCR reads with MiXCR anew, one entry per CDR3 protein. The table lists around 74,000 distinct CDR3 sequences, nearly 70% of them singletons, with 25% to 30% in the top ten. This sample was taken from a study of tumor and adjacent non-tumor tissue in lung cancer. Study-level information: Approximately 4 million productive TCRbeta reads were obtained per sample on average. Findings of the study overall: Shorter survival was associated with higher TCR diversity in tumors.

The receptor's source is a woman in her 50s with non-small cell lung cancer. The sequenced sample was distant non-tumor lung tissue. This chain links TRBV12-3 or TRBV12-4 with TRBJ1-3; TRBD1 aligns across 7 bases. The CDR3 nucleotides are TGTGCCAGCAGCCCACCGGGACAGAGGAACACCATATATTTT. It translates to CASSPPGQRNTIYF.